The sequence of this TCR beta chain was determined in a study of blood T cell repertoires in COVID-19. In the original analysis: Reference gene primer amplification in the assay estimated nucleated cell counts. TCRdb's table, derived via immunoSEQ multiplex PCR, lists solely in-frame clones and lacks some. Clone size and V and J calls were adopted from that table, with D and trimming inferred from the DNA. The sample includes some 160,000 clones, roughly 80% of them seen just once. Germline trimming cut 5 bases from V and 0 bases from J; bases unmatched to any gene: 11. CDR1 MNHEY and CDR2 SMNVEV come from the germline V gene (reference sequence). This CDR3 region has 17 residues. Those who participated ranged in age from 18 to 89 years and resided in some 24 US areas.

The rearrangement links TRBV27 to TRBJ1-2, with 8 bases identical to TRBD1. The receptor was isolated from a woman aged 45-60 years who had recovered from COVID-19. The specimen sequenced was PBMCs or T cells enriched from blood (not recorded which). Here the CDR3 reads CASSPHRGFQANYGYTF. In nucleotides, the CDR3 is TGTGCCAGCAGTCCCCACAGGGGGTTCCAAGCTAACTATGGCTACACCTTC.